Described below is a single T cell receptor beta chain sequence and its context. This clonotype came up many times. Its antigen remains unidentified. The sample holds no much larger clone one base away, and base qualities are not on file. These data belong to a study of T cells in Graves' hyperthyroidism and ophthalmopathy (dated by TCRdb to between 2018 and 2021). At the level of the whole study: Peripheral blood was sampled at the time of initial diagnosis, prior to any treatment. To identify TCR V-J signatures that set the groups apart, the researchers used a discovery cohort of 100 patients, made up of 43 with Graves' ophthalmopathy and 55 to 65 with stable Graves' hyperthyroidism. Whether ophthalmopathy could be predicted prospectively was tested in an independent validation cohort made up of approximately 19 hyperthyroidism patients plus 17 patients who later progressed to ophthalmopathy. The roughly 91 discovery patients were randomly divided into training and test sets at a 7:3 ratio. The study also compared thyroid tissue and blood T-cell repertoires from more than five Graves' hyperthyroidism patients. After sampling, hyperthyroidism patients received methimazole starting at 30 mg daily, and ophthalmopathy patients received high-dose intravenous methylprednisolone. TCR Vbeta CDR3 sequencing of 130 to 150 peripheral blood samples (around 45 ophthalmopathy, 75 or so hyperthyroidism and roughly 17 progressor patients) is reported in the paper.

Overall results and qualifications from the work: No statistical method was used to fix the sample size in advance, and group allocation was not hidden from the investigators. Most expanded thyroid clonotypes (frequency above 0.001) were also detected in blood, a finding suggesting that blood repertoires may reflect thyroid immune responses. A 13 V-J signature model separated ophthalmopathy from stable hyperthyroidism, with nearly 90% sensitivity and just under 84% specificity in cross-validation and 80%/75% in testing. During validation, the model predicted progression to ophthalmopathy a median of about 5.9 months ahead of onset, with around 71% sensitivity and more than 72% specificity.

The germline V gene (reference sequence) provides CDR1 DFQATT and CDR2 SNEGSKA. Inclusive of the bounding cysteine and phenylalanine, the CDR3 is 13 residues long. Just the 39-base CDR3 DNA is kept, in frame starting at base 1. V gives up 6 bases and J gives up 0 bases, and the segment between their germline ends measures 11 bases. Ophthalmopathy patients had moderately to severely active disease, Clinical Activity Score of at least 3, NOSPECS grade of at least 4, and duration under 3 months. Any patient with an uncontrolled infection, another autoimmune disease, pregnancy or lactation was excluded. Clinical symptoms, serum thyroxine and TRAb, thyroid ultrasound, and orbital computed tomography formed the basis for the diagnoses. Ficoll-Paque density gradient centrifugation was used to isolate PBMCs from about 9 ml of fresh peripheral blood. Total RNA was extracted with Trizol reagent, and quality was checked on an Agilent 2100 Bioanalyzer.

The TCR beta CDR3 regions were amplified from RNA transcripts. The first round of RT-PCR for the TCR CDR3 was performed with the HTBI primer set and the Qiagen OneStep RT-PCR kit. A second multiplex PCR round built the libraries, followed by size selection and purification. Sequencing of the libraries was done on an Illumina HiSeq2000 using paired-end 100 bp reads. In the authors' own workflow: SOAPnuke was used to process the raw data, throwing out any read that contained adapters or uncalled bases, had a mean Phred below 15, or lacked an exact constant-primer or identifier match. COPE v1.2.5 was used to merge the high-quality paired reads, and each unique nucleotide sequence was defined as a clonotype. Clonotypes were aligned to IMGT TRBV, TRBD and TRBJ reference segments using MiTCR v1.1. Analysis was restricted to V-J combinations with a frequency above 0.0001, which covered 99% to 99.2% of repertoires. A TCS score was defined as the ratio between F50 (clonal expansion) and ExV (chaos), using BLOSUM62-based TCRdist between CDR3 peptides within each V-J. Welch's t-statistics and random forest reduced approximately 520 V-J features to 13, which were used in a naive Bayes classifier (R e1071). The raw public reads went through TCRdb reprocessing: fastp at Q25, MiXCR clone calling, in-frame beta chains kept. One record per CDR3 amino acid sequence lists the most common genes and DNA. TCRdb's processing, not the study's, gives the V and J calls here. This sample is represented by roughly 500,000 distinct CDR3 sequences; 15% to 20% of them were singletons. The ten largest make up around 32% of the sample.

Recombination linked TRBV20-1 to TRBJ1-1; the D gene remains uncertain. Sequenced input: blood. The origin of this receptor is a woman in her twenties or thirties with Graves' ophthalmopathy. In nucleotide form, the sequence is TGCAGTGCCATTAGCCGGATGAACACTGAAGCTTTCTTT. Translated, it gives CSAISRMNTEAFF.